What follows are 30 T cell receptor beta chains derived from one specimen sequenced in a study of Ad26.COV2.S vaccination and SARS-CoV-2 variants. Specified treatment: about 20 received Ad26.COV2.S at low or high dose, single or two shots; about 5 received placebo; per-sample allocation not given. Samples came from day 63 after the first vaccine or placebo injection. Here immunoSEQ multiplex PCR was the method, and the copy in TCRdb shows in-frame clones only, minus some. In the table there are about 350,000 clones, 88% of which are singletons. The specimen was peripheral blood, collected in a trial of Ad26.COV2.S vaccine versus placebo. The origin of the receptors is a person aged 18 to 59 who received the Ad26.COV2.S COVID-19 vaccine or a placebo.

This chain uses TRBV6-6 with TRBJ1-1; TRBD1 agrees at 7 bases. V lost 6 bases to trimming and J lost 6 bases; unmatched junction nucleotides: 16. This CDR3 comprises 16 residues. The germline CDR1 and CDR2 sequences are MNHNY and SVGAGI (reference sequence). The CDR3 reads CASSSPGGQIRPEAFF. CDR3 bases: TGTGCCAGCAGCTCCCCAGGGGGGCAAATTCGCCCTGAAGCTTTCTTT.

In regard to this clone: At one of its ends the junction is not consistent with the germline gene, which may arise from a read error. V gene TRBV7-7 combines with J gene TRBJ2-5; 7 bases agree with TRBD1. The germline CDR1 and CDR2 sequences are SSHAT and FNYEAQ (reference sequence). The CDR3 loop spans 15 amino acids. CDR3 coding DNA: TGTGCTAGCAGCTTAGTGGTTGGCAGGGGGGAGACCCAGTACTTC. Translated: CASSLVVGRGETQYF.

V is TRBV4-2 and J is TRBJ2-7, with a tentative D call TRBD1 (6 bases). The germline CDR1 and CDR2 sequences are LGHNA and YNFKEQ. Trimming took 1 base from V and 3 from J, leaving 13 bases between them. CDR3 length: 15 residues. CDR3 sequence (DNA): TGTGCCAGCAGCCAAGGGTTGGACAGCCTCTACGAGCAGTACTTC. Protein: CASSQGLDSLYEQYF.

The chain employs TRBV7-2 and TRBJ1-3; D ambiguous. In germline, CDR1 is SGHTA, CDR2 FQGNSA. This CDR3 has 16 residues. Trimming shortened V by 0 bases and J by 4 bases, and 13 bases separated the two germline ends. The CDR3 DNA reads TGTGCCAGCAGCTTAGCGGAATCCGGCACGGGAAACACCATATATTTT. Translating it yields CASSLAESGTGNTIYF.

V is TRBV6-5 and J is TRBJ2-5, with a weak D call TRBD1 (5 bases). The V gene lost 0 bases and the J gene lost 0 bases, with 8 bases spanning the gap. The CDR3 totals 15 residues. Germline V lookup: CDR1 MNHEY, CDR2 SVGAGI. CDR3 sequence: CASSYSRAYQETQYF. CDR3 coding DNA: TGTGCCAGCAGTTACTCCAGGGCGTACCAAGAGACCCAGTACTTC.

As to this clone: Possible read error: a much larger clone is one base away. This rearrangement joins TRBV7-2 to TRBJ2-3; D is ambiguous. Germline CDR1 reads SGHTA; CDR2 reads FQGNSA. V lost 1 base and J 1 base, leaving 0 bases between the germline ends. The CDR3 spans 12 residues. CDR3: CASSLGTDTQYF. CDR3 DNA sequence: TGTGCCAGCAGCTTAGGCACAGATACGCAGTATTTT.

The genes are TRBV27 and TRBJ1-5; 8 bases line up with TRBD1. The CDR3 runs 15 residues. With 6 bases clipped from V and 2 bases from J, the junction kept 6 bases outside the gene matches. CDR1 and CDR2 from the germline V gene are MNHEY and SMNVEV (reference sequence). The chain's CDR3 is CASRTDREGNQPQHF. CDR3 in DNA: TGTGCCAGCAGAACGGACAGGGAGGGCAATCAGCCCCAGCATTTT.

The CDR3 DNA follows: TGTGCTAGTGGTTTGTCACTGGCGCTTTCACCCCTCCACTTT. Translated, it gives CASGLSLALSPLHF. The V call is TRBV12-5, the J call TRBJ1-6; the D is unclear. The ends were cut back, 2 bases at V and 9 bases at J, with 11 bases in the middle. The CDR3 is 14 amino acids. Germline V gene lookup returns CDR1 LGHNT and CDR2 FRNRAP.

The chain has TRBV5-1 and TRBJ2-5; perhaps TRBD2 as D (5 bases). CDR3 length equals 15 residues. V was clipped by 3 bases and J by 4 bases, with 16 bases between them. The germline gives CDR1 SGHRS, CDR2 YFSETQ. CDR3 coding DNA: TGCGCCAGCAGCTCATCGAGCCGGGGTACAGAGACCCAGTACTTC. Its protein is CASSSSSRGTETQYF. The full variable domain, its missing parts supplied by reference TRBV5-1 and TRBJ2-5, is KAGVTQTPRYLIKTRGQQVTLSCSPISGHRSVSWYQQTPGQGLQFLFEYFSETQRNKGNFPGRFSGRQFSNSRSEMNVSTLELGDSALYLCASSSSSRGTETQYFGPGTRLLVL.

The chain links TRBV23-1 to TRBJ2-7, with D perhaps matching TRBD1 (6 bases). TRBV23-1 is designated an ORF whose function remains uncertain. This CDR3 has 16 amino acids. V was trimmed by 2 bases and J by 2 bases, leaving 16 bases between them. CDR3 in amino acids: CASSQNRQDTPYEQYF. CDR3 bases: TGCGCCAGCAGTCAAAATCGACAGGATACACCCTACGAGCAGTACTTC.

The chain employs TRBV5-4 and TRBJ1-1; unclear D gene. The germline CDR1 and CDR2 sequences are SGHNT and YYREEE (reference sequence). V was cut by 5 bases and J by 0 bases, with 14 bases left in between. The CDR3 runs to 15 residues. The CDR3 spells CASSFERAMNTEAFF. In DNA, the CDR3 is TGTGCCAGCAGTTTTGAAAGAGCGATGAACACTGAAGCTTTCTTT.

The rearrangement links TRBV20-1 to TRBJ2-2, with 7 bases lining up with TRBD2. Trimming at V came to 3 bases and at J to 7 bases, leaving 8 bases not matched to a gene. This CDR3 region has 14 residues. The germline CDR1 and CDR2 sequences are DFQATT and SNEGSKA (reference sequence). The CDR3 reads CSASGGRVYGELFF. CDR3 coding DNA: TGCAGTGCTAGTGGGGGGAGGGTCTACGGGGAGCTGTTTTTT.

This rearrangement joins TRBV30 to TRBJ1-2, with 7 bases matching TRBD1. The CDR3 totals 14 residues. J was trimmed by 4 bases and V by 6 bases; bases with no gene match: 11. Germline CDR1 reads GTSNPN; CDR2 reads SVGIG (reference sequence). Written as DNA, the CDR3 is TGTGCCTGCCCGAAGACAGGGAGAGGCTATGGCTACACCTTC. This gives the protein CACPKTGRGYGYTF. Using reference TRBV30 and TRBJ1-2 for the parts outside the CDR3, the full variable domain is SQTIHQWPATLVQPVGSPLSLECTVEGTSNPNLYWYRQAAGRGLQLLFYSVGIGQISSEVPQNLSASRPQDRQFILSSKKLLLSDSGFYLCACPKTGRGYGYTFGSGTRLTVV.

The chain combines TRBV9 with TRBJ2-2; 7 bases are shared with TRBD2. The CDR3 is 16 amino acids. The V gene's germline CDR1 is SGDLS and CDR2 YYNGEE. V gave up 0 bases and J gave up 2 bases; unmatched junction bases: 4. The DNA for the CDR3 is TGTGCCAGCAGCGTAGCCGAGCGGGGTAACACCGGGGAGCTGTTTTTT. Translated, it gives CASSVAERGNTGELFF.

This clone was observed a handful of times. The chain links TRBV2 to TRBJ1-5; unclear D gene. Trimming took off 1 base at V and 4 bases at J, with 11 bases between the two ends. The length of the CDR3 is 15 residues. Germline V gives CDR1 SNHLY, CDR2 FYNNEI. The CDR3 nucleotides are TGTGCCAGCAGTGAAGGGAGGGTGCCAAATCAGCCCCAGCATTTT. It is translated as CASSEGRVPNQPQHF.

The sample holds a few counts of this clone. The gene calls are TRBV27 and TRBJ1-5, with 7 bases that match TRBD1. Germline V lookup: CDR1 MNHEY, CDR2 SMNVEV (reference sequence). V lost 6 bases, J lost 1 base, and 6 bases stayed unmatched. There are 15 residues in the CDR3. CDR3 sequence: CASSFDRESNQPQHF. CDR3 coding DNA: TGTGCCAGCAGCTTCGACAGGGAAAGCAATCAGCCCCAGCATTTT.

The chain is built from TRBV9 and TRBJ2-2, with D unresolved. The CDR3 spans 11 residues. Germline V gives CDR1 SGDLS, CDR2 YYNGEE. Deletions cut 2 bases from V and 6 bases from J, with 2 bases between. In nucleotides, the CDR3 is TGTGCCAGCAGCGTTCCCGGGGAGCTGTTTTTT. Protein sequence: CASSVPGELFF.

Only one count was recorded for this clone. CDR3 in amino acids: CASSLVKGGTGELFF. The CDR3 coding sequence is TGTGCCAGCAGCTTAGTCAAGGGAGGGACCGGGGAGCTGTTTTTT. The chain is built from TRBV7-9 and TRBJ2-2; TRBD2 matches 7 bases. J lost 5 bases, V lost 1 base, and 4 bases had no gene match. CDR3 length: 15 amino acids. Germline lookup yields CDR1 SEHNR and CDR2 FQNEAQ (reference sequence). The full variable domain, rest sourced from reference TRBV7-9 and TRBJ2-2, is DTGVSQNPRHKITKRGQNVTFRCDPISEHNRLYWYRQTLGQGPEFLTYFQNEAQLEKSRLLSDRFSAERPKGSFSTLEIQRTEQGDSAMYLCASSLVKGGTGELFFGEGSRLTVL.

The chain couples TRBV7-2 to TRBJ2-3, with no clear D. The V and J ends lost 6 bases and 0 bases respectively, with 16 bases between them. CDR3 length: 16 residues. Germline loops: CDR1 SGHTA, CDR2 FQGNSA. The CDR3 coding sequence is TGTGCCAGCAGGCGCTGGGGTGTGGCTAGCACAGATACGCAGTATTTT. As protein: CASRRWGVASTDTQYF.

This clone was counted once. The chain carries TRBV5-5 and TRBJ2-7, with TRBD1 matching over 7 bases. The germline gives CDR1 SGHKS, CDR2 YYEKEE (reference sequence). The CDR3 runs 14 residues. The trim removed 2 bases at V and 0 bases at J, leaving 2 bases unmatched. This CDR3 reads CASSLQGISYEQYF. CDR3 nucleotides: TGTGCCAGCAGCTTACAGGGGATCTCCTACGAGCAGTACTTC.

V usage is TRBV3-1 (or the pseudogene TRBV3-2) and J usage is TRBJ1-1, with D unresolved. Germline V gene sequence: CDR1 LGHDT, CDR2 YNNKEL (reference sequence). Trimming removed 1 base at V and 7 bases at J, with 4 bases between. The CDR3 is 11 residues long. The CDR3 protein is CASSQGVEAFF. CDR3 bases: TGTGCCAGCAGCCAAGGCGTTGAAGCTTTCTTT.

The chain joins TRBV4-3 to TRBJ1-4, with a weak D call TRBD1 (6 bases). Deletions cut 1 base from V and 8 bases from J, with 14 bases between. This CDR3 is built from 15 residues. Germline V gene sequence: CDR1 LGHNA, CDR2 YSLEER. The CDR3 protein is CASSQASGAGEKLFF. DNA of the CDR3: TGCGCCAGCAGCCAAGCATCGGGGGCCGGGGAAAAACTGTTTTTT.

This chain joins TRBV5-1 and TRBJ1-2; D is possibly TRBD1 (5 bases). This CDR3 is 14 amino acids long. Trimming removed 4 bases from V and 3 bases from J, with 13 bases in between. From germline, CDR1 is SGHRS and CDR2 YFSETQ. CDR3 bases: TGCGCCAGCAGCCCCCTTACAGGAGACTATGGCTACACCTTC. Translated, it gives CASSPLTGDYGYTF.

This chain links TRBV5-8 with TRBJ2-2, with D hard to call. Looked up from germline, CDR1 is SGHTS and CDR2 is YDEGEE. The CDR3 is 11 residues long. V was pared by 8 bases and J by 1 base, with 3 bases between. The CDR3 nucleotides read TGTGCCAGGGGGAACACCGGGGAGCTGTTTTTT. Amino acids: CARGNTGELFF.

The CDR3 DNA reads as TGCAGTGCCCTAGGGTCCGGGGAGCTGTTTTTT. Protein product: CSALGSGELFF. J is TRBJ2-2 and V is TRBV20-1; D remains ambiguous. CDR1 and CDR2 (germline): DFQATT, SNEGSKA (reference sequence). V shed 6 bases and J shed 6 bases, with 8 bases lying between them. The CDR3 is 11 residues long.

This chain uses TRBV11-3 with TRBJ2-1; a weak D match, TRBD2 (5 bases). Germline assignment: CDR1 SGHNT and CDR2 YENEEA. V dropped 1 base and J dropped 10 bases, with 17 bases sitting between them. This CDR3 spans 15 amino acids. This chain's CDR3 is CASSLGAVAAREQFF. CDR3 coding DNA: TGTGCCAGCAGCTTAGGAGCGGTGGCGGCGCGGGAGCAGTTCTTC. The full variable domain, rest sourced from reference TRBV11-3 and TRBJ2-1, is EAGVVQSPRYKIIEKKQPVAFWCNPISGHNTLYWYLQNLGQGPELLIRYENEEAVDDSQLPKDRFSAERLKGVDSTLKIQPAELGDSAVYLCASSLGAVAAREQFFGPGTRLTVL.

The CDR3 spells CASSVGATYGYTF. The CDR3 DNA reads TGTGCCAGCAGCGTAGGTGCAACCTATGGCTACACCTTC. The genes are TRBV9 and TRBJ1-2, with D unclear. The V end lost 0 bases, the J end lost 4 bases, and 7 bases lay between the germline ends. The CDR3 sequence is 13 residues long. CDR1 is SGDLS, CDR2 YYNGEE, per germline.

The chain employs TRBV28 and TRBJ2-2; tentatively, D is TRBD1 or TRBD2 (6 bases each). The CDR3 totals 14 residues. Deletions cut 7 bases from V and 4 bases from J, with 13 bases between. CDR1 and CDR2 from the germline V gene are MDHEN and SYDVKM. CDR3 sequence: CASTVGGITGELFF. CDR3 nucleotides: TGTGCCAGCACCGTCGGGGGCATCACCGGGGAGCTGTTTTTT.

The DNA of the CDR3 is TGTGCCACCAGCAGAGGCCGAGACAGGTTGAACACCGGGGAGCTGTTTTTT. It is translated as CATSRGRDRLNTGELFF. This chain joins TRBV15 and TRBJ2-2; tentatively, D is TRBD1 (6 bases). CDR3 length: 17 amino acids. V shed 1 base and J shed 1 base, with 13 bases lying between them. Per germline, CDR1 LNHNV and CDR2 YYDKDF (reference sequence).

The genes are TRBV5-5 and TRBJ1-6, with TRBD1 as a possible D gene (5 bases). Germline V gene sequence: CDR1 SGHKS, CDR2 YYEKEE (reference sequence). V lost 0 bases and J lost 8, with 12 bases in between. The CDR3 spans 15 residues. The CDR3 loop is CASSLVGVTYSPLHF. The DNA of the CDR3 is TGTGCCAGCAGCTTGGTGGGGGTTACTTATTCACCCCTCCACTTT. Filled out from reference TRBV5-5 and TRBJ1-6, the complete variable domain reads DAGVTQSPTHLIKTRGQQVTLRCSPISGHKSVSWYQQVLGQGPQFIFQYYEKEERGRGNFPDRFSARQFPNYSSELNVNALLLGDSALYLCASSLVGVTYSPLHFGNGTRLTVT.